A selection of T cell receptor beta chains follows, all from one sample in a study of T cells in localized non-small cell lung cancer. TCRdb keeps only in-frame clones here, not all; method: immunoSEQ multiplex PCR. The sample gives over 70,000 clones, 86% of which show up once; just over 20% is in the top ten. This specimen consisted of peripheral blood, obtained before any cancer treatment. The receptors originated from a male donor older than 55 with stage III squamous cell lung carcinoma. Both conserved end residues are trimmed from each CDR3.

J gene	V gene	CDR3 protein
TRBJ1-4	TRBV9	ASSSDQLTSEKLF
TRBJ2-1	TRBV30	ACVGSSYNEQF
TRBJ2-4	TRBV5-4	ASSSMTAKNIQY
TRBJ2-7	TRBV11-2	ASSFGPSGYEQY
TRBJ2-5	TRBV19	ASSMTKGETQY
TRBJ1-1	TRBV6-1	ASSEQIRTEAF
TRBJ1-1	TRBV19	ASRVRGHENTEAF
TRBJ1-1	TRBV5-6	ASSGRDRARTEAF
TRBJ1-2	TRBV18	ASSVSGFEAYGYT
TRBJ1-6	TRBV2	ASSEAGSYNSPLH
TRBJ1-5	TRBV9	ASSLDSYSNQPQH
TRBJ1-2	TRBV5-1	ASSPGGEYNYGYT
TRBJ1-1	TRBV30	AFQQGARTEAF
TRBJ2-2	TRBV6-5	ASRTGSPTGELF
TRBJ1-1	TRBV27	ASSLWRDNTEAF
TRBJ1-2	TRBV7-2	ASSLAHTGDYGYT
TRBJ1-4	TRBV4-2	ASSQGPVGGEKLF
TRBJ1-2	TRBV19	ASNPADLYSYT
TRBJ1-1	TRBV2	ASSTGKNTEAF
TRBJ1-3	TRBV11-2	ASSLGLRRGRENTIY
TRBJ1-6	TRBV7-8	ASSTGGIDSPLH
TRBJ2-4	TRBV5-3	ARSFRGKGKNIQY
TRBJ2-1	TRBV6-5	ASSEGVEQF
TRBJ2-2	TRBV5-6	ASSFMAHISANTGELF